Below are 7 T cell receptor beta chains sequenced from a single sample in a study of cytomegalovirus exposure and HLA in healthy donors. PCR used 60 Vbeta primers and 13 Jbeta primers. The data were produced by immunoSEQ multiplex PCR, yet TCRdb's version contains in-frame clones alone and is incomplete. Of some 96,000 clones in the sample, less than 85% were seen once. The specimen was PBMCs. These receptors all come from a woman in her sixties in good health and CMV-seropositive.

The V call is TRBV7-9, the J call TRBJ2-5, with no clear D. The J call may be incorrect, as the DNA end agrees better with TRBJ2-7. Germline V CDR1 and CDR2: SEHNR, FQNEAQ (reference sequence). This CDR3 is built from 14 residues. CDR3 protein: CASSLDHTRYEQYF. CDR3 in DNA: TGTGCCAGCAGCTTAGATCACACCAGGTACGAGCAGTACTTC.

On this clone itself: Germline is not matched at one junction end, which may reflect a read error. The V call is TRBV7-7, the J call TRBJ2-7; 7 positions agree with TRBD1. CDR1 is SSHAT and CDR2 is FNYEAQ in the germline V gene (reference sequence). The CDR3 consists of 14 residues. Written as DNA, the CDR3 is TGTGCTAGCAGCCCAGGACAGGAAAGTTACGAGCAGTACTTC. Translation gives CASSPGQESYEQYF.

The chain joins TRBV7-3 to TRBJ2-1, with 7 bases fitting TRBD1. In germline, CDR1 is SGHTA, CDR2 FQGTGA. CDR3 length: 13 residues. V shed 2 bases and J 6 bases; nucleotides not matched to a gene: 1. The CDR3 region is CASSLSGGNEQFF. For the CDR3, the DNA is TGTGCCAGCAGCTTATCAGGGGGCAATGAGCAGTTCTTC. The whole variable domain, filled in from reference TRBV7-3 and TRBJ2-1, reads GAGVSQTPSNKVTEKGKYVELRCDPISGHTALYWYRQSLGQGPEFLIYFQGTGAADDSGLPNDRFFAVRPEGSVSTLKIQRTERGDSAVYLCASSLSGGNEQFFGPGTRLTVL.

V and J are TRBV19 and TRBJ2-1, with 13 bases that match TRBD2. The V gene's germline CDR1 is LNHDA and CDR2 SQIVND (reference sequence). After removal of 6 bases from V and 10 bases from J, the junction contained 9 bases not matched to a gene. The CDR3 totals 15 residues. As DNA, the CDR3 is TGTGCCAGTAGGACGGGGGGACTAGCGGGACGCGAGCAGTTCTTC. This codes for CASRTGGLAGREQFF.

V is TRBV15 and J is TRBJ2-1; 9 nucleotides match TRBD1. Germline V gene data show CDR1 as LNHNV and CDR2 as YYDKDF (reference sequence). J was trimmed by 3 bases and V by 8 bases; bases with no gene match: 5. The CDR3 length is 14 residues. In DNA form, the CDR3 reads TGTGCCACCCTCAGACAGGGGGGCTACAATGAGCAGTTCTTC. Translated, it gives CATLRQGGYNEQFF.

The CDR3 sequence: CASSPQGMDTQYF. The CDR3 DNA sequence: TGTGCCAGCAGTCCCCAGGGTATGGATACGCAGTATTTT. The chain carries TRBV11-3 and TRBJ2-3; D may be TRBD1 (5 bases). V was cut by 6 bases and J by 6 bases, with 13 bases left in between. Germline CDR1 is SGHNT and CDR2 is YENEEA. The CDR3 loop spans 13 amino acids.

This chain connects TRBV6-5 to TRBJ2-3; the match to TRBD1 covers 7 bases. CDR3 length: 15 amino acids. CDR1 is MNHEY, CDR2 SVGAGI, per germline. The V and J ends lost 4 bases and 3 bases, in that order; junction bases with no gene match: 7. The CDR3 nucleotides are TGTGCCAGCAGTTTACGACAGGGTCCGACAGATACGCAGTATTTT. It is translated as CASSLRQGPTDTQYF.